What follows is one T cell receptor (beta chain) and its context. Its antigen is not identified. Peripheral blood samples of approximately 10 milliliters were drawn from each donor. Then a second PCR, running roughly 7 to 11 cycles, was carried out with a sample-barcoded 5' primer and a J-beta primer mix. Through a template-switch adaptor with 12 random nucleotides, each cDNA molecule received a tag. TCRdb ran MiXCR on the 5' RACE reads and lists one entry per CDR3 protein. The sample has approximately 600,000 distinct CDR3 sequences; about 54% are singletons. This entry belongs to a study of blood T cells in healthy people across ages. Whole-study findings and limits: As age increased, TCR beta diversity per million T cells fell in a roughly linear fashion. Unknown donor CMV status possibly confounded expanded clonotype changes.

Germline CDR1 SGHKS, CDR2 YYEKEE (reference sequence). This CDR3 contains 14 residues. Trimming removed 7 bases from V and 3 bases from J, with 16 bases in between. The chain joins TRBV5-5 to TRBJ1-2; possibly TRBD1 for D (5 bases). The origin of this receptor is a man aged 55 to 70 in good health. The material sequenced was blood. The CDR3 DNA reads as TGTGCCAGCCAGGCGGGGGGGGTCGACTATGGCTACACCTTC. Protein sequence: CASQAGGVDYGYTF.